One sample yielded the 15 T cell receptor beta chains listed below, sequenced in a study of cytomegalovirus exposure and HLA in healthy donors. TCRdb keeps only in-frame clones here, not all; method: immunoSEQ multiplex PCR. The sample yields roughly 250,000 clones, around 86% seen once. Sequencing was done on a sample of PBMCs. The receptors stem from a woman in her thirties in good health and CMV-seropositive.

The chain links TRBV27 to TRBJ1-2, with D possibly matching TRBD1 (6 bases). This CDR3 region has 13 residues. Trimming removed 5 bases from V and 9 bases from J, with 16 bases in between. From germline, CDR1 is MNHEY and CDR2 SMNVEV (reference sequence). CDR3 DNA: TGTGCCAGCAGTCTGTCCCGGGACAATCGCTACACCTTC. Residues: CASSLSRDNRYTF.

The chain has TRBV11-3 and TRBJ2-1; possibly TRBD1 for D (6 bases). With 7 bases removed from V and 0 bases from J, the gap between germline ends came to 19 bases. CDR3 size: 17 residues. CDR1 and CDR2 from the germline V gene are SGHNT and YENEEA. The CDR3 reads CASTHRQGRSSYNEQFF. The CDR3 DNA follows: TGTGCCAGCACACACCGCCAGGGGCGGAGCTCCTACAATGAGCAGTTCTTC. Based on the CDR3 plus reference TRBV11-3 and TRBJ2-1, the full variable domain is EAGVVQSPRYKIIEKKQPVAFWCNPISGHNTLYWYLQNLGQGPELLIRYENEEAVDDSQLPKDRFSAERLKGVDSTLKIQPAELGDSAVYLCASTHRQGRSSYNEQFFGPGTRLTVL.

The chain recombines TRBV6-5 with TRBJ1-2, with a weak D call TRBD1 (5 bases). Germline CDR1 is MNHEY and CDR2 is SVGAGI. The CDR3 is 15 amino acids. V was clipped by 0 bases and J by 4 bases, with 12 bases between them. The CDR3 DNA sequence: TGTGCCAGCAGTTACTCCCCCCAGGGCGGCTATGGCTACACCTTC. It specifies CASSYSPQGGYGYTF.

The CDR3 coding sequence is TGTGCCAGCAGCTTAGGGCTTTTGCTAGCGGGAGGTACTAATGAGCAGTTCTTC. This gives the protein CASSLGLLLAGGTNEQFF. The chain carries TRBV7-2 and TRBJ2-1; 11 bases map to TRBD2. The CDR3 runs to 18 residues. The V segment lost 1 base and the J segment 7 bases; nucleotides outside the gene matches: 12. CDR1 is SGHTA, CDR2 FQGNSA, per germline.

The V and J genes are TRBV30 and TRBJ2-6; a weak D match, TRBD1 (6 bases). Germline CDR1 and CDR2: GTSNPN and SVGIG (reference sequence). CDR3 length: 14 amino acids. The ends were cut back, 1 base at V and 2 bases at J, with 6 bases in the middle. The CDR3 protein is CAWSGGPGANVLTF. In DNA, the CDR3 is TGTGCCTGGAGTGGGGGGCCTGGGGCCAACGTCCTGACTTTC.

This clone has just one count. The V gene is TRBV28, the J gene TRBJ1-2; TRBD1 matches at 7 bases. The ends lost 4 bases at V and 2 bases at J; junction bases unmatched: 10. The length of the CDR3 is 16 residues. Germline CDR1 and CDR2: MDHEN and SYDVKM. DNA of the CDR3: TGTGCCAGCAGTTCATTACCCGGGACAGCCAACTATGGCTACACCTTC. Translation gives CASSSLPGTANYGYTF.

The chain joins TRBV5-1 to TRBJ2-7; 7 bases match TRBD2. This CDR3 has 15 amino acids. Per germline, CDR1 SGHRS and CDR2 YFSETQ. V trimming: 4 bases; J trimming: 3 bases; junction bases outside the gene matches: 10. As DNA, the CDR3 is TGCGCCAGCAGCGCGACTAGCCTCCGTTTCTACGAGCAGTACTTC. It encodes CASSATSLRFYEQYF.

This clone was seen a single time. The CDR3 coding sequence is TGTGCCAGCAGAGCCCTAACAGGGGGCGCAGCCGGGGAGCTGTTTTTT. The encoded protein is CASRALTGGAAGELFF. The chain employs TRBV25-1 and TRBJ2-2; 9 positions match TRBD1. Looked up from germline, CDR1 is MGHDK and CDR2 is SYGVNS. The CDR3 is made up of 16 amino acids. Losses at the gene ends were 6 bases for V and 6 bases for J; bases not matched to a gene: 11.

This chain links TRBV4-2 with TRBJ1-1; D is unclear. Germline assignment: CDR1 LGHNA and CDR2 YNFKEQ. Trimming pared 2 bases from V and 0 bases from J, leaving 7 bases between. The length of the CDR3 is 14 residues. In nucleotides, the CDR3 is TGTGCCAGCAGCCAAAGAGCGATGAACACTGAAGCTTTCTTT. It translates to CASSQRAMNTEAFF.

The chain has TRBV30 and TRBJ2-7; maybe TRBD1 (7 bases). Germline lookup yields CDR1 GTSNPN and CDR2 SVGIG (reference sequence). This CDR3 region has 14 residues. CDR3 in DNA: TGTGCTCAAAGGGGGCGGGAAAGGGACTACGAGCAGTACTTC. Translated: CAQRGRERDYEQYF.

V gene TRBV7-6 combines with J gene TRBJ2-7; 8 bases are a match to TRBD1. The CDR3 loop spans 15 amino acids. Germline V gene sequence: CDR1 SGHVS, CDR2 FNYEAQ. Losses at the gene ends were 1 base for V and 6 bases for J; bases not matched to a gene: 8. The CDR3, as DNA: TGTGCCAGCAGCTTAGTCGACCCAGGGGGCGGCGAGCAGTACTTC. Translation gives CASSLVDPGGGEQYF.

V usage is TRBV5-6 and J usage is TRBJ1-4, with TRBD1 matching 7 bases. The CDR3 length is 13 residues. The junction had 1 base not matched to a gene; V was cut back by 2 bases and J by 6 bases. Germline assignment: CDR1 SGHDT and CDR2 YYEEEE. The CDR3 loop reads CASSLGQDEKLFF. The DNA for the CDR3 is TGTGCCAGCAGCTTAGGACAGGATGAAAAACTGTTTTTT.

V usage is TRBV5-1 and J usage is TRBJ2-5; 16 positions match TRBD2. The germline V gene has CDR1 SGHRS and CDR2 YFSETQ. The trim removed 3 bases at V and 5 bases at J, leaving 4 bases unmatched. CDR3 length equals 16 residues. CDR3 sequence: CASSSGTSGRGETQYF. In DNA form, the CDR3 reads TGCGCCAGCAGCTCCGGGACTAGCGGGAGGGGTGAGACCCAGTACTTC.

This clone appeared a single time. The chain carries TRBV6-5 and TRBJ1-2; weak D call: TRBD1 (6 bases). V was shortened by 6 bases and J by 8 bases, with 16 bases between the two germline ends. The CDR3 is made up of 13 amino acids. Germline V gives CDR1 MNHEY, CDR2 SVGAGI. The DNA of the CDR3 is TGTGCCAGCAGGGGTACAGGGTTGGGCGGCTACACCTTC. Encoded protein: CASRGTGLGGYTF.

The chain couples TRBV2 to TRBJ1-5; 7 bases match TRBD1. Trimming cost V 7 bases and J 7 bases; bases outside gene matches: 10. CDR1 is SNHLY, CDR2 FYNNEI, per germline. The CDR3 totals 14 residues. CDR3 protein: CASTSDRFNQPQHF. The CDR3 DNA reads as TGTGCCAGCACATCGGACAGGTTTAACCAGCCCCAGCATTTT.